The present T cell receptor beta chain was sequenced within a study of blood T cells in healthy people across ages. It was with a sample-barcoded 5' primer and a J-beta primer mix that a second PCR of about 7 to 12 cycles was run. Each CDR3 protein is one row after TCRdb ran MiXCR on the 5' RACE reads. The data show approximately 1.5 million distinct CDR3 sequences, roughly 43% seen once. CDR1 and CDR2 (germline): SGHDN, FVKESK. The CDR3 contains 14 residues. V shed 7 bases and J 6 bases; nucleotides not matched to a gene: 4. Total RNA, at least 5 micrograms per sample, was extracted from PBMCs. Notes on this clonotype: The antigen is unknown.

Regarding the study as a whole: With naive T cell percentage, TCR beta diversity showed a strong correlation.

The sample consisted of blood. The chain uses TRBV14 and TRBJ2-2; 11 bases fit TRBD2. This clonotype was obtained from a young woman in good health. The CDR3 sequence: CASMTSGIPGELFF. DNA for the CDR3: TGTGCCAGCATGACTAGCGGGATCCCCGGGGAGCTGTTTTTT.